These T cell receptor beta chains were read from a single sample in a study of shared clonotypes between healthy human individuals. Clones were read by immunoSEQ multiplex PCR, and TCRdb kept only the in-frame ones, dropping some. Among roughly 2.5 million clones, approximately 94% were seen once, and the ten largest hold over 0.12%. The specimen was naive CD4+ T cells sorted from blood. The receptors were sampled from a man aged 18 to 30 in good health. The CDR3 runs from the conserved cysteine through the conserved F or W. The order of the fields is V gene, J gene, clone size, CDR3 length, D gene, CDR3 DNA, CDR3 protein. A D gene is named only where the DNA matches it firmly. Where a row states a size, it is once, few, many or the class of an expanded clone; other rows omit it.

V: TRBV15; J: TRBJ2-1; size: .; length: 15; D: TRBD2; DNA: TGTGCCACCAGCAGGAGCGGGGGGCACGACAATGAGCAGTTCTTC; CDR3: CATSRSGGHDNEQFF
V: TRBV2; J: TRBJ2-2; size: few; length: 14; D: TRBD1; DNA: TGTGCCAGCAGAGGACAGGTGAACACCGGGGAGCTGTTTTTT; CDR3: CASRGQVNTGELFF
V: TRBV19; J: TRBJ2-5; size: .; length: 14; D: .; DNA: TGTGCCAGTAGTATGGGGCCAGGGGAGGTGACCCAGTACTTC; CDR3: CASSMGPGEVTQYF
V: TRBV5-1; J: TRBJ2-1; size: .; length: 14; D: TRBD1; DNA: TGCGCCAGCGAGGGGACAGGGGTAATGAATGAGCAGTTCTTC; CDR3: CASEGTGVMNEQFF
V: TRBV5-1; J: TRBJ2-5; size: .; length: 14; D: TRBD1; DNA: TGCGCCAGCAGCTTCACAGGGGGCAAAGAGACCCAGTACTTC; CDR3: CASSFTGGKETQYF
V: TRBV4-1; J: TRBJ2-3; size: once; length: 14; D: .; DNA: TGCGCCAGCAGCCAAGGAGAGGGACCAGATACGCAGTATTTT; CDR3: CASSQGEGPDTQYF
V: TRBV6-1; J: TRBJ1-6; size: .; length: 18; D: .; DNA: TGTGCCAGCAGTGAAGTCTCCTCATCCGTTCCTGGTAATTCACCCCTCCACTTT; CDR3: CASSEVSSSVPGNSPLHF
V: TRBV5-5; J: TRBJ1-4; size: .; length: 15; D: .; DNA: TGTGCCAGCAGCTCCGGTCGACCCCGGGGTGAAAAACTGTTTTTT; CDR3: CASSSGRPRGEKLFF
V: TRBV27; J: TRBJ1-4; size: once; length: 14; D: .; DNA: TGTGCCAGCAAGGGGGGGGCAGGCGGGGAAAAACTGTTTTTT; CDR3: CASKGGAGGEKLFF
V: TRBV6-6; J: TRBJ2-3; size: .; length: 16; D: TRBD2; DNA: TGTGCCAGCAGTTACGGGCGGGGGGGAAGCACAGATACGCAGTATTTT; CDR3: CASSYGRGGSTDTQYF
V: TRBV2; J: TRBJ1-6; size: .; length: 15; D: TRBD1; DNA: TGTGCCAGCAGTTCGACAGGGTTAAGGAGTTCACCCCTCCACTTT; CDR3: CASSSTGLRSSPLHF
V: TRBV11-2; J: TRBJ1-3; size: .; length: 15; D: .; DNA: TGTGCCAGCAGCTTAGACCCTGGGGGGGGAAACACCATATATTTT; CDR3: CASSLDPGGGNTIYF
V: TRBV6-5; J: TRBJ1-4; size: .; length: 14; D: .; DNA: TGTGCCAGCAGTTACTTCAGGGGTAATGAAAAACTGTTTTTT; CDR3: CASSYFRGNEKLFF
V: TRBV9; J: TRBJ2-7; size: .; length: 14; D: .; DNA: TGTGCCAGCAGCGTAGCTCCCCAGGGCTACGAGCAGTACTTC; CDR3: CASSVAPQGYEQYF
V: TRBV23-1; J: TRBJ1-2; size: .; length: 15; D: .; DNA: TGCGCCAGCAGCCCCCCTAACAGGGATTACTATGGCTACACCTTC; CDR3: CASSPPNRDYYGYTF
V: TRBV23-1; J: TRBJ2-2; size: .; length: 13; D: TRBD1; DNA: TGCGCCAGCACCCAGGGGGTCACCGGGGAGCTGTTTTTT; CDR3: CASTQGVTGELFF
V: TRBV5-1; J: TRBJ2-1; size: .; length: 17; D: TRBD2; DNA: TGCGCCAGCAGCTCTGGACTAGCGGGAGGGCCTCTCAATGAGCAGTTCTTC; CDR3: CASSSGLAGGPLNEQFF
V: TRBV7-2; J: TRBJ2-3; size: .; length: 17; D: TRBD2; DNA: TGTGCCAGCAGCCGTCGTAGTAAGCGGGAAATCCCAGATACGCAGTATTTT; CDR3: CASSRRSKREIPDTQYF
V: TRBV28; J: TRBJ1-5; size: once; length: 16; D: TRBD1; DNA: TGTACCAGCACGACAGGGGGAACCGTTAGCAATCAGCCCCAGCATTTT; CDR3: CTSTTGGTVSNQPQHF
V: TRBV15; J: TRBJ1-3; size: .; length: 17; D: .; DNA: TGTGCCACCAGCAGGGCAGATATGGGGGACTCTGGAAACACCATATATTTT; CDR3: CATSRADMGDSGNTIYF
V: TRBV5-5; J: TRBJ2-7; size: .; length: 15; D: TRBD1; DNA: TGTGCCAGCAGCTTATTAGGACAGGGGGCCTACGAGCAGTACTTC; CDR3: CASSLLGQGAYEQYF
V: TRBV6-5; J: TRBJ1-2; size: .; length: 15; D: .; DNA: TGTGCCAGCAGTTCTATTTACCAGGGTGACTATGGCTACACCTTC; CDR3: CASSSIYQGDYGYTF